Following are 15 T cell receptor beta chains from one sample sequenced in a study of T cell responses to AZD1222 COVID-19 vaccine. Some clones are missing from TCRdb's copy, which holds only in-frame ones; the method was immunoSEQ multiplex PCR. The table shows about 110,000 clones, with nearly 90% occurring only once. This specimen consisted of peripheral blood, obtained 28 days after the second AZD1222 dose. The source of these receptors is an adult who received the AZD1222 COVID-19 vaccine.

The gene calls are TRBV5-1 and TRBJ2-3, with TRBD1 as a possible D gene (8 bases). Trimming removed 4 bases from V and 6 bases from J, with 15 bases in between. The CDR3 is 14 amino acids. Per germline, CDR1 SGHRS and CDR2 YFSETQ. The CDR3, as DNA: TGCGCCAGCAGCATACAGGGGGGGACCGATACGCAGTATTTT. Protein product: CASSIQGGTDTQYF.

V gene TRBV12-3 or TRBV12-4 combines with J gene TRBJ1-1, with D hard to call. V dropped 3 bases and J dropped 7 bases, with 9 bases sitting between them. This CDR3 comprises 12 residues. Here the CDR3 reads CASSFGQDEAFF. The CDR3 DNA reads as TGTGCCAGCAGTTTTGGCCAAGATGAAGCTTTCTTT.

This rearrangement joins TRBV3-1 (or the pseudogene TRBV3-2) to TRBJ1-4, with D perhaps matching TRBD1 (6 bases). Germline lookup yields CDR1 LGHDT and CDR2 YNNKEL (reference sequence). Trimming stripped 1 base from V and 8 bases from J, with 20 bases between. The CDR3 has 17 residues. The CDR3 sequence: CASSQVGLGATGEKLFF. Written as DNA, the CDR3 is TGTGCCAGCAGCCAAGTAGGGTTGGGGGCTACAGGCGAAAAACTGTTTTTT.

The chain joins TRBV9 to TRBJ2-1; D is perhaps TRBD2 (6 bases). CDR3 length: 15 residues. In germline, CDR1 is SGDLS, CDR2 YYNGEE. Trimming took off 0 bases at V and 6 bases at J, with 13 bases between the two ends. CDR3: CASSVGGFSGNEQFF. The CDR3 bases are TGTGCCAGCAGCGTAGGCGGTTTTAGCGGCAATGAGCAGTTCTTC. The complete variable domain, with remaining parts taken from reference TRBV9 and TRBJ2-1, reads DSGVTQTPKHLITATGQRVTLRCSPRSGDLSVYWYQQSLDQGLQFLIQYYNGEERAKGNILERFSAQQFPDLHSELNLSSLELGDSALYFCASSVGGFSGNEQFFGPGTRLTVL.

V and J are TRBV9 and TRBJ2-6; tentative D call: TRBD1 (6 bases). From germline, CDR1 is SGDLS and CDR2 YYNGEE. The V end lost 3 bases, the J end lost 2 bases, and 12 bases lay between the germline ends. The CDR3 length is 16 residues. CDR3 bases: TGTGCCAGCAGCGCTACTGACAGGCCTGGGGCCAACGTCCTGACTTTC. Translating gives CASSATDRPGANVLTF.

The chain couples TRBV19 to TRBJ2-7; the D is unclear. This CDR3 is 13 amino acids long. V lost 7 bases and J lost 2, with 12 bases in between. CDR1 and CDR2 (germline): LNHDA, SQIVND (reference sequence). The CDR3 DNA reads as TGTGCCAGTAAACCGGGCGGCACCTACGAGCAGTACTTC. This codes for CASKPGGTYEQYF.

This clone appeared a single time. The V and J genes are TRBV7-9 and TRBJ2-7; weak D call: TRBD1 (6 bases). The V end lost 4 bases, the J end lost 2 bases, and 15 bases lay between the germline ends. Germline V gene sequence: CDR1 SEHNR, CDR2 FQNEAQ (reference sequence). The CDR3 is 15 amino acids. This CDR3 reads CASSSPPTGTYEQYF. The DNA for the CDR3 is TGTGCCAGCAGCTCCCCTCCTACAGGGACCTACGAGCAGTACTTC.

The chain employs TRBV19 and TRBJ1-5; D is undetermined. The CDR3 length is 15 residues. Trimming cost V 3 bases and J 2 bases, with 11 bases left between them. CDR1 and CDR2 from the germline V gene are LNHDA and SQIVND (reference sequence). The CDR3, as DNA: TGTGCCAGTAGTATGCGGTCCGTGGGCAATCAGCCCCAGCATTTT. It translates to CASSMRSVGNQPQHF. The entire variable domain, with the rest obtained from reference TRBV19 and TRBJ1-5, is as follows: DGGITQSPKYLFRKEGQNVTLSCEQNLNHDAMYWYRQDPGQGLRLIYYSQIVNDFQKGDIAEGYSVSREKKESFPLTVTSAQKNPTAFYLCASSMRSVGNQPQHFGDGTRLSIL.

J is TRBJ2-4 and V is TRBV23-1; 7 bases map to TRBD1. TRBV23-1 is marked as an open reading frame, function uncertain. Trimming removed 3 bases from V and 15 bases from J; junction bases left unmatched: 17. This CDR3 is built from 15 residues. DNA of the CDR3: TGCGCCAGCAGTCATTGTATGACAGGGCTTGGTTGCCTGTACTTC. It encodes CASSHCMTGLGCLYF.

V usage is TRBV7-9 and J usage is TRBJ1-3, with D unclear. Germline lookup yields CDR1 SEHNR and CDR2 FQNEAQ (reference sequence). V was cut by 0 bases and J by 3 bases, with 12 bases left in between. The CDR3 consists of 16 residues. CDR3 region: CASSLAREGYGNTIYF. The DNA for the CDR3 is TGTGCCAGCAGCTTAGCGAGGGAGGGATATGGAAACACCATATATTTT.

This rearrangement joins TRBV11-2 to TRBJ1-6; 8 bases line up with TRBD1. The junction had 8 bases not matched to a gene; V was cut back by 4 bases and J by 9 bases. CDR1 and CDR2 (germline): SGHAT, FQNNGV. The CDR3 covers 15 residues. CDR3 residues: CASSSGVRGLSPLHF. DNA for the CDR3: TGTGCCAGCAGCTCGGGAGTCAGGGGGCTTTCACCCCTCCACTTT.

The chain has TRBV6-1 and TRBJ1-2, with unresolved D. The ends were cut back, 0 bases at V and 8 bases at J, with 10 bases in the middle. The CDR3 extends over 13 amino acids. Germline values: CDR1 MNHNS, CDR2 SASEGT. The CDR3 sequence: CASSEAASVGYTF. CDR3 nucleotides: TGTGCCAGCAGTGAAGCAGCCTCGGTGGGCTACACCTTC.

This chain links TRBV10-2 with TRBJ2-6; perhaps TRBD1 as D (5 bases). The V and J ends lost 10 bases and 2 bases respectively, with 9 bases between them. Per the germline V gene, CDR1 is WSHSY and CDR2 is SAAADI. The CDR3 spans 13 residues. The CDR3 region has the DNA TGCGCCACCGACAGCCCTGGGGCCAACGTCCTGACTTTC. The encoded protein is CATDSPGANVLTF.

This sequence joins TRBV19 and TRBJ1-2; a possible D gene is TRBD1 (5 bases). The CDR3 contains 15 residues. Trimming pared 6 bases from V and 2 bases from J, leaving 16 bases between. Germline lookup yields CDR1 LNHDA and CDR2 SQIVND (reference sequence). CDR3 in DNA: TGTGCCAGTAGGCCCCCGGGGCAGGGAAACTATGGCTACACCTTC. It is translated as CASRPPGQGNYGYTF. The variable domain in full, with the rest retrieved from reference TRBV19 and TRBJ1-2, is DGGITQSPKYLFRKEGQNVTLSCEQNLNHDAMYWYRQDPGQGLRLIYYSQIVNDFQKGDIAEGYSVSREKKESFPLTVTSAQKNPTAFYLCASRPPGQGNYGYTFGSGTRLTVV.

This clone was detected only once. The V gene is TRBV2, the J gene TRBJ2-2; D is perhaps TRBD1 (6 bases). The CDR3 sequence is 15 residues long. The V gene lost 4 bases and the J gene lost 4 bases, with 13 bases spanning the gap. Germline V gene data show CDR1 as SNHLY and CDR2 as FYNNEI. In nucleotides, the CDR3 is TGTGCCAGCAGTGTCCTGGGGGCGGGCACCGGGGAGCTGTTTTTT. Protein product: CASSVLGAGTGELFF.